Reported below is one T cell receptor beta chain. The antigen it binds to is not known. No qualities accompany the bases; no much larger clone lies one base away. These data are taken from a study of shared clonotypes between healthy human individuals (dated by TCRdb to between 2020 and 2021). In the study overall: The cohort included a few men and a couple of women between 18 and 49 years of age. For each donor, CD4 naive and CD4 memory were each given three plates, CD8 naive was given two plates, and CD8 memory was given one plate. To estimate repertoire size and how much clonotype sharing occurs between individuals, the study deeply sequenced the blood TCR repertoires of 5 or 6 healthy adults. Different laboratories and diverse techniques were used to prepare libraries and sequence TCR repertoires, to increase sequencing depth and limit assay-specific biases. Per donor, leukapheresis produced somewhere between about 0.9 and 9 billion PBMCs.

CD8 naive samples consisted of CD45RO-negative cells that were positively selected for CCR7, yielding a CD45RA+CCR7+ population without TemRA cells. The donors were healthy, HIV-negative adults who had no recently reported acute infections or vaccinations. Every donor was a Caucasian adult living in Nashville, Tennessee, USA. Blood was collected by leukapheresis, and PBMCs were isolated by Ficoll-Histopaque density gradient centrifugation and then cryopreserved in liquid nitrogen vapor phase. Purity and quantity of every magnetically sorted T cell population were checked by analytical flow cytometry. Genomic DNA was isolated from every sorted fraction and measured by UV absorbance on a Nanodrop 2000c. CDR3 length: 12 amino acids, cysteine to phenylalanine. Only the CDR3 portion is preserved as DNA: 36 bases, with reading frame beginning at the first base. For CDR1 and CDR2, the germline V gene lists MDHEN and SYDVKM. At the junction V is shortened by 8 bases and J by 4 bases; bases outside the gene matches: 3.

Using the deep immunoSEQ assay, multiplex PCR amplified TCR CDR3 regions from genomic DNA. Extracted genomic DNA from each cell subset was distributed evenly across all wells of several immunoSEQ 96-well plates, and each plate was treated as a replicate. For sorted subsets, around 200 ng genomic DNA, equal to 30,000 or so T cell genomes, was loaded into each replicate PCR. The purified libraries were quantified using a Qubit 3.0 fluorometer, sized with a Bioanalyzer 2100, and then quantified again using the KAPA Library Quantification kit. Every immunoSEQ 96-well plate was sequenced on a separate single-read 150-cycle Illumina NextSeq 550 flow cell. Per the original workflow: Because only junctional sequences without quality scores were contained in the immunoSEQ output, filtering matching that applied to full-length reads could not be performed. Sequences were annotated with PyIR, a Python wrapper for IgBLAST v1.9, and V/J genes and CDR3 were assigned using IMGT germline references. Reads were filtered out if the reads had weak V/J assignments (E-value above 1e-6), no CDR3, stop codons, out-of-frame junctions, or ambiguous translated residues. A V3J clonotype was defined by an identical inferred V gene, J gene, and CDR3 amino acid sequence. To compute the percentage overlap between repertoires, the number of shared unique clonotypes was divided by the size of the smaller repertoire. Richness of each repertoire was evaluated using RTK rarefaction, the Chao1 estimator, and Recon v2.1 estimates of unobserved clonotypes. OLGA was used to compute generation probabilities for all TCRbeta clonotypes that the gDNA method yielded from a handful of donors. TCRdb limited this immuneACCESS table to in-frame rearrangements with V and J called. A share of clones is missing; checked studies link under half to unresolved V genes, and the rest is unexplained. The DNA was the basis for D and trimming; V, J and clone size are from that table. This sample gives around 1,900,000 clones in total; around 93% of them show up just once. The ten top clones hold approximately 1.7% of the sample.

General findings and caveats noted by the study authors: Because the study included a small number of donors, the genetic and exposure-history diversity represented was limited. Pairwise subsampling led to the expectation that sequencing depth would affect the degree of clonotype sharing among donors. Estimated clonotype richness was generally larger for naive than for memory subsets. Sampling was limited to blood, and TCR repertoires in tissue likely differ from TCR repertoires in blood. Higher generation probabilities were observed for clonotypes shared by all four sorted-subset donors than for non-shared clonotypes. Roughly 5.2% of naive CD4, 3.5% of naive CD8, roughly 2.5% of memory CD4, and about 0.4% of memory CD8 clonotypes were shared across a few donors. Incomplete sequencing was indicated by rarefaction of sorted-subset datasets, despite the large sequencing depth.

The V and J genes are TRBV28 and TRBJ2-3; 7 bases in the junction line up with TRBD2. Material for sequencing was naive CD8+ T cells from PBMCs. The cell subset or site label of this sample denotes: CD45RA+CCR7+. This receptor was taken from a man aged 18 to 35 in good health. Some clones in this sample may be carry-over from other donors' samples. The CDR3 protein sequence reads: CASGAGADTQYF. The sequenced DNA is TGTGCCAGCGGCGCGGGGGCAGATACGCAGTATTTT.